This entry describes one TCR beta chain. The data stem from a study of OX40 agonist ivuxolimab in advanced cancers. Sequencing used immunoSEQ multiplex PCR; TCRdb keeps in-frame clones, though not all of them. This table holds roughly 74,000 clones, almost 85% found once. Germline V gene sequence: CDR1 LGHNA, CDR2 YSLEER. V was clipped by 1 base and J by 5 bases; unmatched bases: 2. The CDR3 sequence is 15 residues long. The material sequenced was CD4+ or CD8+ T cells sorted from blood, taken in a trial of the OX40 agonist ivuxolimab. The source is an adult with an advanced solid tumor such as melanoma, head and neck, liver or kidney cancer. The chain links TRBV4-3 to TRBJ2-7, with 13 bases matching TRBD2. CDR3 residues: CASSQGLAGGNEQYF. In DNA form, the CDR3 reads TGCGCCAGCAGCCAAGGACTAGCGGGAGGTAACGAGCAGTACTTC.